The T cell receptor beta chain described here comes from a study of shared T cell receptors in the human thymus. Clones were sequenced by immunoSEQ multiplex PCR, and TCRdb holds only the in-frame ones, with some missing. The sample holds roughly 660,000 clones; approximately 90% are singletons and the top ten take 0.008% to 0.011%. The CDR3 extends over 16 amino acids. Trimming took 2 bases from V and 1 from J, leaving 11 bases between them. CDR1 is SGHDN, CDR2 FVKESK, per germline. The data were also submitted as part of a second study, on human thymus T cells.

The receptor was isolated from a boy under two years old with a congenital heart defect. The sample consisted of thymocytes. The chain is built from TRBV14 and TRBJ2-2; perhaps TRBD1 as D (6 bases). CDR3 protein: CASSQCTQGNTGELFF. For the CDR3, the DNA is TGTGCCAGCAGCCAATGCACACAGGGGAACACCGGGGAGCTGTTTTTT.